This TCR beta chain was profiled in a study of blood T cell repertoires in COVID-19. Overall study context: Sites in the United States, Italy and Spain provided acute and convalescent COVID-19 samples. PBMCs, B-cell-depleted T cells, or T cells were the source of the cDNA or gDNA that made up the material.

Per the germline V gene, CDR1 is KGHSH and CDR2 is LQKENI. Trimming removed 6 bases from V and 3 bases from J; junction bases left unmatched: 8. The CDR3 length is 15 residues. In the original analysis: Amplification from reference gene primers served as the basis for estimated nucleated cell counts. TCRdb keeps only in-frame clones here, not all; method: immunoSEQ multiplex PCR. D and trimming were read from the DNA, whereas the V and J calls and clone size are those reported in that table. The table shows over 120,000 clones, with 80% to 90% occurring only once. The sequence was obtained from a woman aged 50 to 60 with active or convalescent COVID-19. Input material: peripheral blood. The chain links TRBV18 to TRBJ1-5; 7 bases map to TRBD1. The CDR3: CASSPGTGANQPQHF. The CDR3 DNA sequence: TGTGCCAGCTCCCCAGGTACAGGGGCCAATCAGCCCCAGCATTTT.